This TCR beta chain emerged from a study of blood T cell repertoires in COVID-19. Overall study: T cells, B-cell-depleted T cells, or PBMCs supplied cDNA or gDNA.

Profiling relied on immunoSEQ multiplex PCR, and the TCRdb table lists in-frame clones only, not all of them. The repertoire holds fewer than 300,000 clones, with 70% to 90% as singletons. The specimen sequenced was peripheral blood. The receptor was isolated from a woman between 45 and 65 years old with acute or convalescent COVID-19.

The CDR3 loop is CASSQGVVETQYF. CDR3 sequence (DNA): TGTGCCAGCAGCCAGGGGGTGGTAGAGACCCAGTACTTC. The chain joins TRBV27 to TRBJ2-5; 7 nucleotides align to TRBD1. After removal of 6 bases from V and 4 bases from J, the junction contained 5 bases not matched to a gene. CDR1 MNHEY and CDR2 SMNVEV come from the germline V gene (reference sequence). This CDR3 contains 13 residues.